The 29 T cell receptor beta chains below come from one sample, sequenced in a study of TIL therapy for anti-PD-1-resistant metastatic lung cancer. Time point specified: pre-treatment sample, taken before nivolumab and TIL therapy. Sequencing used immunoSEQ v3. Data came from immunoSEQ multiplex PCR; TCRdb stores just in-frame clones and leaves some out. This table has tens of thousands of clones, about 78% appearing once. Sequenced here: blood, sampled at baseline. All receptors derive from a person between 25 and 80 years old with non-small cell lung cancer.

The gene calls are TRBV6-5 and TRBJ1-1; D ambiguous. Per the germline V gene, CDR1 is MNHEY and CDR2 is SVGAGI. V gave up 6 bases and J gave up 1 base, with 9 bases separating them. The CDR3 is 13 amino acids. The CDR3 region has the DNA TGTGCCAGCAGATATAATCCGAACACTGAAGCTTTCTTT. Amino acid sequence: CASRYNPNTEAFF.

The rearrangement uses TRBV5-4 and TRBJ2-7; the match to TRBD1 covers 9 bases. The germline V gene has CDR1 SGHNT and CDR2 YYREEE (reference sequence). This CDR3 has 14 amino acids. V shed 4 bases, J shed 3 bases, and the junction held 5 bases outside the gene matches. CDR3 loop: CASSASTGGYEQYF. As DNA, the CDR3 is TGTGCCAGCAGCGCCTCGACAGGGGGCTACGAGCAGTACTTC. Full variable domain (remainder filled in from reference TRBV5-4 and TRBJ2-7): ETGVTQSPTHLIKTRGQQVTLRCSSQSGHNTVSWYQQALGQGPQFIFQYYREEENGRGNFPPRFSGLQFPNYSSELNVNALELDDSALYLCASSASTGGYEQYFGPGTRLTVT.

The chain recombines TRBV18 with TRBJ1-4; D unclear. Between the trimmed V and J ends, which lost 0 bases and 6 bases, there was a span of 5 bases. Germline lookup yields CDR1 KGHSH and CDR2 LQKENI. This CDR3 contains 13 residues. The CDR3: CASSPPAYEKLFF. The CDR3 DNA is TGTGCCAGCTCACCACCGGCTTATGAAAAACTGTTTTTT.

This clone was counted once. The genes are TRBV5-1 and TRBJ2-1, with D possibly TRBD1 on 6 matching bases. In germline, CDR1 is SGHRS, CDR2 YFSETQ. V was cut by 4 bases and J by 0 bases, with 11 bases left in between. The CDR3 contains 15 residues. CDR3 DNA: TGCGCCAGCAGCGAGGAACAGGGCTCCTACAATGAGCAGTTCTTC. Amino acid sequence: CASSEEQGSYNEQFF.

The V gene is TRBV2, the J gene TRBJ2-7; 8 bases align to TRBD2. Germline loops: CDR1 SNHLY, CDR2 FYNNEI. This CDR3 region has 13 residues. J lost 7 bases, V lost 2 bases, and 4 bases had no gene match. The CDR3 sequence: CASSEITGGEQYF. CDR3 nucleotides: TGTGCCAGCAGTGAAATAACGGGGGGGGAGCAGTACTTC.

The CDR3 sequence: CASSQSKGVSLRTPLHF. The CDR3 bases are TGCGCCAGCAGTCAATCGAAGGGGGTATCTCTGCGGACACCCCTCCACTTT. The V and J genes are TRBV23-1 and TRBJ1-6, with D perhaps TRBD1 (6 bases). TRBV23-1 is an ORF; its function is uncertain. The CDR3 sequence is 17 residues long. Trimming cost V 0 bases and J 11 bases, with 20 bases left between them.

The genes are TRBV7-2 and TRBJ1-6, with D tentatively TRBD1 (5 bases). This CDR3 region has 14 residues. Looked up from germline, CDR1 is SGHTA and CDR2 is FQGNSA. The V end was cut by 1 base, the J end by 6 bases, with 7 bases between. This CDR3 is CASSLGGVNSPLHF. CDR3 DNA sequence: TGTGCCAGCAGCTTAGGAGGGGTTAATTCACCCCTCCACTTT. The full variable domain, completed using reference TRBV7-2 and TRBJ1-6, is GAGVSQSPSNKVTEKGKDVELRCDPISGHTALYWYRQSLGQGLEFLIYFQGNSAPDKSGLPSDRFSAERTGGSVSTLTIQRTQQEDSAVYLCASSLGGVNSPLHFGNGTRLTVT.

V and J are TRBV15 and TRBJ1-4, with D uncertain. This CDR3 is 13 amino acids long. CDR1 and CDR2 (germline): LNHNV, YYDKDF (reference sequence). Trimming removed 1 base from V and 5 bases from J, with 5 bases in between. The CDR3: CATSRGGNEKLFF. The CDR3 DNA reads as TGTGCCACCAGCAGAGGCGGGAATGAAAAACTGTTTTTT. The variable domain in full, with the rest retrieved from reference TRBV15 and TRBJ1-4, is DAMVIQNPRYQVTQFGKPVTLSCSQTLNHNVMYWYQQKSSQAPKLLFHYYDKDFNNEADTPDNFQSRRPNTSFCFLDIRSPGLGDTAMYLCATSRGGNEKLFFGSGTQLSVL.

The chain joins TRBV4-3 to TRBJ2-1; D not certain. The CDR3 totals 16 residues. Germline V gives CDR1 LGHNA, CDR2 YSLEER. Trimming cost V 0 bases and J 0 bases, with 9 bases left between them. CDR3 protein: CASSQDTLGSYNEQFF. CDR3 coding DNA: TGCGCCAGCAGCCAAGATACGCTAGGCTCCTACAATGAGCAGTTCTTC.

The CDR3 spells CASSYSGTGDEKLFF. The CDR3 DNA sequence: TGTGCCAGCAGTTATTCCGGGACAGGGGACGAAAAACTGTTTTTT. The rearrangement links TRBV6-5 to TRBJ1-4; 10 nucleotides match TRBD1. The germline CDR1 and CDR2 sequences are MNHEY and SVGAGI. V shed 3 bases and J 8 bases; nucleotides not matched to a gene: 6. There are 15 residues in the CDR3.

The rearrangement joins TRBV4-3 to TRBJ1-1; the match to TRBD1 covers 8 bases. CDR1 and CDR2 from the germline V gene are LGHNA and YSLEER. The CDR3 totals 15 residues. V lost 1 base and J lost 1; bases outside the gene matches: 2. CDR3 amino acids: CASSQVTGGNTEAFF. DNA for the CDR3: TGCGCCAGCAGCCAAGTAACAGGGGGGAACACTGAAGCTTTCTTT.

V is TRBV4-3 and J is TRBJ1-6, with TRBD1 as a possible D gene (5 bases). Per the germline V gene, CDR1 is LGHNA and CDR2 is YSLEER. This CDR3 has 17 residues. V gave up 0 bases and J gave up 7 bases, with 16 bases separating them. This chain's CDR3 is CASSQDTGTAMNSPLHF. CDR3 in DNA: TGCGCCAGCAGCCAAGACACCGGGACCGCCATGAATTCACCCCTCCACTTT.

V gene TRBV7-2 combines with J gene TRBJ2-1, with TRBD2 identical over 12 bases. This CDR3 has 15 residues. With V trimmed by 2 bases and J by 9 bases, 5 bases remained unmatched. Germline V lookup: CDR1 SGHTA, CDR2 FQGNSA. In DNA, the CDR3 is TGTGCCAGCAGCTTAACGCTAGCGGGAGGGGTTGAGCAGTTCTTC. It is translated as CASSLTLAGGVEQFF.

This clone has only a few counts. The rearrangement joins TRBV6-4 to TRBJ2-2; D remains ambiguous. The germline gives CDR1 MRHNA, CDR2 SNTAGT. The CDR3 is made up of 13 amino acids. Trimming cost V 2 bases and J 3 bases, with 4 bases left between them. The CDR3 DNA is TGTGCCAGCAGTGACAGGGACACCGGGGAGCTGTTTTTT. Translating it yields CASSDRDTGELFF.

The CDR3 DNA is TGTGCCAGCAGTCAACTAGCGGGGGGCTCCCTGGCCCAGTACTTC. It is translated as CASSQLAGGSLAQYF. This chain joins TRBV6-4 and TRBJ2-5; 12 nucleotides match TRBD2. V lost 5 bases, J lost 9 bases, and 10 bases stayed unmatched. Germline V CDR1 and CDR2: MRHNA, SNTAGT. CDR3 size: 15 residues.

This clone is medium-sized by share. DNA for the CDR3: TGTGCCAGCAGTTTTTTAGCTTCAGGGGGCTACACCTTC. This codes for CASSFLASGGYTF. The chain recombines TRBV27 with TRBJ1-2; D may be TRBD1 (5 bases). The ends were cut back, 3 bases at V and 8 bases at J, with 13 bases in the middle. CDR3 length: 13 amino acids. Germline loops: CDR1 MNHEY, CDR2 SMNVEV (reference sequence).

This clone was found once. The chain combines TRBV5-6 with TRBJ2-3, with 8 bases identical to TRBD2. Germline V CDR1 and CDR2: SGHDT, YYEEEE. J gave up 4 bases and V 5 bases, and 9 bases lay outside the gene matches. The CDR3 has 15 amino acids. The chain's CDR3 is CASSLAAGAPDTQYF. DNA of the CDR3: TGTGCCAGCAGTCTGGCAGCGGGAGCCCCAGATACGCAGTATTTT.

A note on this clone: A junction end diverges from the germline sequence, so it may reflect a read error. J is TRBJ2-2 and V is TRBV7-7, with D possibly TRBD2 on 7 matching bases. CDR1 is SSHAT, CDR2 FNYEAQ, per germline (reference sequence). The CDR3 loop spans 17 amino acids. The CDR3, as DNA: TGTGCTAGCAGCCCTGCGGGCGGGGGCCTAAACACCGGGGAGCTGTTTTTT. Translation gives CASSPAGGGLNTGELFF.

The CDR3 sequence: CASSFIGLAGGPTYEQYF. The DNA for the CDR3 is TGTGCCAGCAGCTTTATCGGACTAGCGGGAGGTCCGACCTACGAGCAGTACTTC. The chain couples TRBV5-6 to TRBJ2-7, with 14 bases identical to TRBD2. The ends lost 2 bases at V and 2 bases at J; junction bases unmatched: 9. Germline-derived CDR1 and CDR2 are SGHDT and YYEEEE. The CDR3 extends over 18 amino acids.

This chain joins TRBV10-1 and TRBJ2-1; no firm D call. The CDR3 length is 15 residues. Per germline, CDR1 WNHNN and CDR2 SYGVQD (reference sequence). Trimming stripped 2 bases from V and 2 bases from J, with 10 bases between. CDR3 amino acids: CASSEGPGPYNEQFF. CDR3 sequence (DNA): TGCGCCAGCAGTGAGGGACCCGGACCCTACAATGAGCAGTTCTTC.

In its sample, this clone was seen a few times. The V and J genes are TRBV19 and TRBJ2-7; D possibly matches TRBD1 or TRBD2 (5 bases each). The germline V gene has CDR1 LNHDA and CDR2 SQIVND (reference sequence). The V end was cut by 5 bases, the J end by 0 bases, with 17 bases between. This CDR3 spans 16 amino acids. The CDR3 DNA follows: TGTGCCAGTAGTCTCGGGACCACCCCGACCTCCTACGAGCAGTACTTC. Encoded protein: CASSLGTTPTSYEQYF.

The chain employs TRBV16 and TRBJ1-6; D gene uncertain. The CDR3 is made up of 15 amino acids. V was trimmed by 0 bases and J by 9 bases, leaving 12 bases between them. CDR1 and CDR2 from the germline V gene are KGHSY and FQNENV. CDR3 protein: CASSQSAQARSPLHF. The CDR3 DNA sequence: TGTGCCAGCAGCCAATCGGCCCAGGCTCGTTCACCCCTCCACTTT.

This chain connects TRBV29-1 to TRBJ2-3; tentative D call: TRBD1 (7 bases). V was clipped by 6 bases and J by 3 bases, with 19 bases between them. This CDR3 has 15 residues. Germline CDR1 and CDR2: SQVTM and ANQGSEA. The CDR3 here is CSVDSRGVFTDTQYF. The CDR3 DNA reads as TGCAGCGTCGACTCCAGGGGGGTGTTTACAGATACGCAGTATTTT.

The V call is TRBV4-3, the J call TRBJ2-2; TRBD2 matches 8 bases. The germline V gene has CDR1 LGHNA and CDR2 YSLEER. The J segment lost 6 bases and the V segment lost 4 bases, leaving 7 bases of the junction unmatched. This CDR3 has 15 amino acids. CDR3: CASSRSGLVSGELFF. In DNA form, the CDR3 reads TGCGCCAGCAGCCGCTCGGGACTAGTGTCCGGGGAGCTGTTTTTT.

The chain uses TRBV30 and TRBJ2-3; 7 nucleotides line up with TRBD2. This CDR3 has 17 residues. Losses at the gene ends were 4 bases for V and 0 bases for J; bases not matched to a gene: 13. CDR1 and CDR2 from the germline V gene are GTSNPN and SVGIG (reference sequence). CDR3 loop: CAWTPKRGSGSTDTQYF. CDR3 nucleotides: TGTGCCTGGACCCCCAAACGGGGTAGCGGGAGCACAGATACGCAGTATTTT.

The chain combines TRBV19 with TRBJ1-1, with D tentatively TRBD1 (6 bases). The V gene lost 8 bases and the J gene lost 4 bases, with 17 bases spanning the gap. Germline V lookup: CDR1 LNHDA, CDR2 SQIVND (reference sequence). The CDR3 is 14 amino acids. Here the CDR3 reads CASETGRRGTEAFF. The CDR3 DNA reads as TGTGCCAGTGAGACAGGCAGGAGGGGCACTGAAGCTTTCTTT.

V gene TRBV18 combines with J gene TRBJ2-1; D uncertain. V was trimmed by 2 bases and J by 5 bases, leaving 10 bases between them. Germline V gene lookup returns CDR1 KGHSH and CDR2 LQKENI. The CDR3 covers 14 residues. This CDR3 is CASSPSANNNEQFF. The DNA for the CDR3 is TGTGCCAGCTCACCATCAGCGAACAACAATGAGCAGTTCTTC.

This clone has just a few counts. The rearrangement joins TRBV4-3 to TRBJ1-1; the match to TRBD1 covers 10 bases. V lost 4 bases to trimming and J lost 6 bases; unmatched junction nucleotides: 8. This CDR3 region has 15 residues. Germline assignment: CDR1 LGHNA and CDR2 YSLEER. The CDR3 here is CASSRVDRGLSEAFF. Written as DNA, the CDR3 is TGCGCCAGCAGCCGAGTAGACAGGGGGCTCTCTGAAGCTTTCTTT.

The V gene is TRBV10-1, the J gene TRBJ2-3; the match to TRBD1 covers 9 bases. V was pared by 2 bases and J by 4 bases, with 7 bases of the junction left unmatched. The length of the CDR3 is 16 residues. The V gene's germline CDR1 is WNHNN and CDR2 SYGVQD (reference sequence). CDR3 in DNA: TGCGCCAGCAGTGAGCCGGGACAGGGACTCTCAGATACGCAGTATTTT. It is translated as CASSEPGQGLSDTQYF.